A single sample is the source of the 30 T cell receptor beta chains below, sequenced in a study of regulatory T cells in long-lasting Graves disease. The sample's time point: persistent/refractory GD, antithyroid drugs over 5 years with positive TRAb. PBMCs were the source of the RNA used for TCR sequencing. With iRepertoire HTBI primers and Arm-PCR of CDR3 regions, TCR beta libraries were built. Via MiXCR, TCRdb re-called the multiplex PCR reads, giving one row per CDR3 protein. Of a few hundred thousand distinct CDR3 sequences in the sample, 22% are singletons; the top ten hold around 13%. Source: peripheral blood mononuclear cells (PBMCs), taken when the disease was refractory, from a patient treated with antithyroid drugs. These receptors all come from a female donor with Graves disease.

This clonotype came up many times. The gene calls are TRBV2 and TRBJ1-1; D is possibly TRBD1 (6 bases). With 6 bases removed from V and 1 base from J, the gap between germline ends came to 15 bases. The CDR3 is made up of 15 amino acids. Germline assignment: CDR1 SNHLY and CDR2 FYNNEI. In nucleotides, the CDR3 is TGTGCCAGCAGAGAGGACAGAACTGCGAACACTGAAGCTTTCTTT. Amino acid sequence: CASREDRTANTEAFF.

This clonotype was detected once. The chain joins TRBV20-1 to TRBJ1-2; D is perhaps TRBD1 (5 bases). Trimming left V 5 bases short and J 3 bases short, with 22 bases between. The CDR3 extends over 16 amino acids. Germline V CDR1 and CDR2: DFQATT, SNEGSKA (reference sequence). The DNA of the CDR3 is TGCAGTGCTTTTCCCCCGGGACCGCTTCGAGACTATGGCTACACCTTC. It specifies CSAFPPGPLRDYGYTF.

This chain uses TRBV12-3 or TRBV12-4 with TRBJ2-1; 9 nucleotides match TRBD2. This CDR3 has 14 amino acids. The V segment lost 2 bases and the J segment 8 bases; nucleotides outside the gene matches: 4. CDR3 coding DNA: TGTGCCAGCAGTTTAATGCGGGAGGGCCATGAGCAGTTCTTC. It is translated as CASSLMREGHEQFF.

Notes on this clonotype: A read error may explain this, as a much larger clone is one base away. The V gene is TRBV5-5, the J gene TRBJ2-5; D is uncertain. The germline V gene has CDR1 SGHKS and CDR2 YYEKEE (reference sequence). Trimming took off 2 bases at V and 1 base at J, with 9 bases between the two ends. The CDR3 spans 14 residues. Written as DNA, the CDR3 is TGTGCCAGCAGCTTATACCCAGGCCAAGAGACCCAGTACTTC. Its protein product is CASSLYPGQETQYF.

The V call is TRBV9, the J call TRBJ2-7; 10 nucleotides line up with TRBD2. The V segment lost 0 bases and the J segment 4 bases; nucleotides outside the gene matches: 7. The CDR3 totals 16 residues. Germline CDR1 reads SGDLS; CDR2 reads YYNGEE. In DNA, the CDR3 is TGTGCCAGCAGCGTAGAGGGACTAGCGATCAAGTACGAGCAGTACTTC. Translation: CASSVEGLAIKYEQYF.

This clonotype was counted only a few times. CDR3 sequence (DNA): TGCGCCAGCAGCCCACAGGACTTCAATCAGCCCCAGCATTTT. It is translated as CASSPQDFNQPQHF. This chain uses TRBV5-1 with TRBJ1-5; possibly TRBD1 for D (5 bases). This CDR3 is built from 14 residues. CDR1 SGHRS and CDR2 YFSETQ come from the germline V gene. Trimming removed 4 bases from V and 3 bases from J, with 11 bases in between.

Only a few counts were recorded for this clonotype. The chain is built from TRBV7-2 and TRBJ2-2; 8 bases fit TRBD1. The V gene end was trimmed by 0 bases and the J gene end by 4 bases; junction bases not matched to a gene: 7. CDR1 and CDR2 (germline): SGHTA, FQGNSA. The CDR3 sequence is 17 residues long. Here the CDR3 DNA reads TGTGCCAGCAGCTTAGCTCCTCAGGGGGCAGGCACCGGGGAGCTGTTTTTT. Residues: CASSLAPQGAGTGELFF.

The chain uses TRBV6-1 and TRBJ2-5, with D unclear. The CDR3 runs to 13 residues. Trimming removed 6 bases from V and 13 bases from J, with 21 bases in between. CDR1 is MNHNS, CDR2 SASEGT, per germline. The CDR3 protein is CASRHPYLISLYF. The CDR3 DNA follows: TGTGCCAGCAGACACCCGTACCTAATCTCCCTGTACTTC.

This clonotype was observed a few times. The chain couples TRBV29-1 to TRBJ1-1, with D possibly matching TRBD1 (6 bases). Germline values: CDR1 SQVTM, CDR2 ANQGSEA. This CDR3 region has 14 residues. Trimming took 6 bases from V and 4 from J, leaving 18 bases between them. The CDR3 bases are TGCAGCGTCGCCCCGAGGGGGGACGGCACTGAAGCTTTCTTT. Protein sequence: CSVAPRGDGTEAFF. Full variable domain (outside the CDR3, taken from reference TRBV29-1 and TRBJ1-1): SAVISQKPSRDICQRGTSLTIQCQVDSQVTMMFWYRQQPGQSLTLIATANQGSEATYESGFVIDKFPISRPNLTFSTLTVSNMSPEDSSIYLCSVAPRGDGTEAFFGQGTRLTVV.

This clonotype was seen repeatedly, ten times or more. This chain joins TRBV6-1 and TRBJ1-2; 8 nucleotides agree with TRBD1. Germline assignment: CDR1 MNHNS and CDR2 SASEGT. The trim removed 1 base at V and 4 bases at J, leaving 5 bases unmatched. The CDR3 totals 15 residues. CDR3 in amino acids: CASSEGTGSFYGYTF. CDR3 DNA: TGTGCCAGCAGTGAAGGGACAGGGAGCTTCTATGGCTACACCTTC.

This clonotype was recorded a few times. The chain links TRBV7-2 to TRBJ2-1; 7 bases line up with TRBD2. Germline V gene lookup returns CDR1 SGHTA and CDR2 FQGNSA. V trimming: 5 bases; J trimming: 3 bases; junction bases outside the gene matches: 16. The CDR3 has 18 amino acids. CDR3 DNA sequence: TGTGCCAGCAGCCTAAGCTCGGCGATAGCGGGTGGCTACAATGAGCAGTTCTTC. Its protein is CASSLSSAIAGGYNEQFF.

As regards this clonotype: This clone may be a read error of a much larger clone one base away. The genes are TRBV7-2 and TRBJ2-5; maybe TRBD1 (5 bases). This CDR3 spans 13 amino acids. The germline CDR1 and CDR2 sequences are SGHTA and FQGNSA. This CDR3 reads CASSLGREETQCF. The CDR3, as DNA: TGTGCCAGCAGCTTAGGCAGGGAAGAGACCCAGTGCTTC.

The chain combines TRBV20-1 with TRBJ1-6, with 8 bases aligning to TRBD1. With V trimmed by 1 base and J by 9 bases, 5 bases remained unmatched. Germline CDR1 DFQATT, CDR2 SNEGSKA (reference sequence). The CDR3 loop spans 14 amino acids. Here the CDR3 reads CSARVETGASPLHF. The CDR3 nucleotides read TGCAGTGCTAGAGTGGAGACAGGGGCTTCACCCCTCCACTTT.

This chain connects TRBV19 to TRBJ2-7, with a possible D match to TRBD2 (6 bases). CDR3 length equals 12 residues. Germline V gene lookup returns CDR1 LNHDA and CDR2 SQIVND (reference sequence). V was trimmed by 7 bases and J by 3 bases, leaving 10 bases between them. The CDR3 sequence: CASTGRNYEQYF. DNA for the CDR3: TGTGCCAGTACAGGGAGGAACTACGAGCAGTACTTC.

This clonotype occurred many times. V and J are TRBV6-1 and TRBJ2-7; the match to TRBD2 covers 12 bases. V dropped 7 bases and J dropped 4; count of bases not matched to a gene: 5. The germline V gene has CDR1 MNHNS and CDR2 SASEGT. CDR3 length: 14 amino acids. The CDR3 DNA reads as TGTGCCAGCAAGACTAGCGGGAGTAGGTACGAGCAGTACTTC. Amino acids: CASKTSGSRYEQYF.

This clonotype has more than one count but fewer than ten. This sequence joins TRBV4-3 and TRBJ1-2; D is undetermined. The CDR3 is 15 residues long. Between the trimmed V and J ends, which lost 4 bases and 4 bases, there was a span of 16 bases. CDR1 is LGHNA and CDR2 is YSLEER in the germline V gene. This CDR3 reads CASSPAALSGYGYTF. The CDR3 DNA reads as TGCGCCAGCAGCCCGGCCGCTTTGTCGGGCTATGGCTACACCTTC.

This chain uses TRBV30 with TRBJ1-5; perhaps TRBD1 as D (5 bases). V was trimmed by 1 base and J by 4 bases, leaving 14 bases between them. The CDR3 runs to 15 residues. CDR1 is GTSNPN, CDR2 SVGIG, per germline (reference sequence). The CDR3 is CAWSAGTHTNQPQHF. DNA for the CDR3: TGTGCCTGGAGTGCCGGGACGCACACAAATCAGCCCCAGCATTTT.

V and J are TRBV7-2 and TRBJ2-3, with 9 bases identical to TRBD1. The CDR3 is 15 residues long. J gave up 0 bases and V 10 bases, and 8 bases lay outside the gene matches. Germline V lookup: CDR1 SGHTA, CDR2 FQGNSA. CDR3 nucleotides: TGTGCCACGGGACAGGGCGGCCTCAGCACAGATACGCAGTATTTT. The encoded protein is CATGQGGLSTDTQYF.

The V and J genes are TRBV29-1 and TRBJ2-3, with 7 bases fitting TRBD2. Germline CDR1 is SQVTM and CDR2 is ANQGSEA. The trim removed 6 bases at V and 3 bases at J, leaving 9 bases unmatched. CDR3 length: 14 amino acids. The CDR3, as DNA: TGCAGCGTACTACTCCCGGGACTAACAGATACGCAGTATTTT. Translating it yields CSVLLPGLTDTQYF.

The chain couples TRBV5-1 to TRBJ1-4; D gene uncertain. Trimming removed 4 bases from V and 4 bases from J, with 8 bases in between. The CDR3 spans 13 residues. Germline V gene sequence: CDR1 SGHRS, CDR2 YFSETQ. The CDR3 loop reads CASSIGNNEKLFF. The DNA of the CDR3 is TGCGCCAGCAGCATAGGTAATAATGAAAAACTGTTTTTT. The full variable domain, in which reference TRBV5-1 and TRBJ1-4 provide the parts outside the CDR3, is KAGVTQTPRYLIKTRGQQVTLSCSPISGHRSVSWYQQTPGQGLQFLFEYFSETQRNKGNFPGRFSGRQFSNSRSEMNVSTLELGDSALYLCASSIGNNEKLFFGSGTQLSVL.

Only a few counts were recorded for this clonotype. V and J are TRBV19 and TRBJ2-7; 8 bases match TRBD1. The CDR3 is 15 amino acids. The V segment lost 3 bases and the J segment 7 bases; nucleotides outside the gene matches: 11. From germline, CDR1 is LNHDA and CDR2 SQIVND (reference sequence). The CDR3 loop is CASSIRTGTSGEQYF. The CDR3 DNA sequence: TGTGCCAGTAGTATCCGGACAGGGACCTCGGGGGAGCAGTACTTC.

V and J are TRBV7-2 and TRBJ2-2; D perhaps matches TRBD2 (6 bases). Germline loops: CDR1 SGHTA, CDR2 FQGNSA. Trimming pared 5 bases from V and 6 bases from J, leaving 28 bases between. The CDR3 totals 19 residues. CDR3 nucleotide sequence: TGTGCCAGCAGCCTTAACCCGCCCGGTCGGGGGTTTGGCGCCGGGGAGCTGTTTTTT. This translates into CASSLNPPGRGFGAGELFF.

There are many counts of this clonotype. The rearrangement links TRBV12-3 or TRBV12-4 to TRBJ1-1; no firm D call. The CDR3 totals 12 residues. V was shortened by 0 bases and J by 3 bases, with 2 bases between the two germline ends. This CDR3 reads CASSLADTEAFF. The CDR3 bases are TGTGCCAGCAGTTTAGCAGACACTGAAGCTTTCTTT.

This clonotype was found many times. The CDR3 sequence: CASSILGGGVTGELFF. As DNA, the CDR3 is TGTGCCAGCAGCATACTCGGCGGGGGAGTGACCGGGGAGCTGTTTTTT. The chain uses TRBV7-2 and TRBJ2-2; TRBD2 agrees at 7 bases. CDR3 size: 16 residues. J lost 5 bases, V lost 5 bases, and 11 bases had no gene match. Germline values: CDR1 SGHTA, CDR2 FQGNSA.

The CDR3 is CASRTDVNEQFF. CDR3 bases: TGTGCCAGCCGGACGGACGTCAATGAGCAGTTCTTC. This rearrangement joins TRBV6-1 to TRBJ2-1; D is ambiguous. The ends were cut back, 8 bases at V and 6 bases at J, with 11 bases in the middle. The CDR3 is 12 residues long. Germline V lookup: CDR1 MNHNS, CDR2 SASEGT.

This clonotype was counted at least ten times. The chain recombines TRBV6-1 with TRBJ2-7; perhaps TRBD1 as D (5 bases). Germline lookup yields CDR1 MNHNS and CDR2 SASEGT. The CDR3 extends over 15 amino acids. V was pared by 8 bases and J by 4 bases, with 21 bases between. CDR3 protein: CASDRQSSTGYEQYF. Here the CDR3 DNA reads TGTGCCAGCGACCGACAGTCCTCCACCGGGTACGAGCAGTACTTC.

V gene TRBV20-1 combines with J gene TRBJ1-1, with D possibly matching TRBD1 (6 bases). Trimming took 5 bases from V and 5 from J, leaving 21 bases between them. The CDR3 spans 15 residues. Germline-derived CDR1 and CDR2 are DFQATT and SNEGSKA (reference sequence). The CDR3 spells CSARRGGARGTEAFF. As DNA, the CDR3 is TGCAGTGCTCGGAGAGGGGGGGCCCGCGGGACTGAAGCTTTCTTT.

This chain uses TRBV19 with TRBJ1-6; D gene ambiguous. Between the trimmed V and J ends, which lost 2 bases and 7 bases, there was a span of 12 bases. CDR1 LNHDA and CDR2 SQIVND come from the germline V gene (reference sequence). This CDR3 is 15 amino acids long. The CDR3 DNA reads as TGTGCCAGTAGTATACAACGGGTTGGCAATTCACCCCTCCACTTT. It codes for CASSIQRVGNSPLHF.

This clonotype has more than one count but fewer than ten. V gene TRBV19 combines with J gene TRBJ1-4; D is unresolved. The germline V gene has CDR1 LNHDA and CDR2 SQIVND (reference sequence). V lost 5 bases and J lost 0, with 13 bases in between. This CDR3 comprises 16 residues. CDR3 sequence: CASSWKSGATNEKLFF. The DNA of the CDR3 is TGTGCCAGTAGTTGGAAGTCGGGTGCAACTAATGAAAAACTGTTTTTT. Full variable domain (rest looked up from reference TRBV19 and TRBJ1-4): DGGITQSPKYLFRKEGQNVTLSCEQNLNHDAMYWYRQDPGQGLRLIYYSQIVNDFQKGDIAEGYSVSREKKESFPLTVTSAQKNPTAFYLCASSWKSGATNEKLFFGSGTQLSVL.

As regards this clonotype: The conserved closing phenylalanine or tryptophan is absent in this CDR3, likely reflecting a read error. The rearrangement links TRBV6-1 to TRBJ1-1; weak D call: TRBD1 (5 bases). The CDR3 covers 13 residues. CDR1 is MNHNS and CDR2 is SASEGT in the germline V gene. Trimming took 6 bases from V and 5 from J, leaving 13 bases between them. This CDR3 is CASSIDRGTEAFS. CDR3 coding DNA: TGTGCCAGCAGCATCGACAGAGGGACTGAAGCTTTCTCT.